This T cell receptor (beta chain) was identified during a study of blood T cell repertoires in COVID-19. Study summary: Spain, Italy and the United States supplied samples that represented acute and convalescent COVID-19. Sources were T cells, B-cell-depleted T cells, or PBMCs; the material itself was cDNA or gDNA.

Authors' methods: From reference gene primer amplification, estimates of nucleated cell counts were derived. Sequenced by immunoSEQ multiplex PCR; TCRdb stores in-frame clones only, minus some. The DNA was the basis for D and trimming; V, J and clone size are from that table. The sample yields some 380,000 clones, almost 90% seen once. This clone was seen more than once but under ten times. V lost 2 bases and J lost 9; bases outside the gene matches: 7. Per germline, CDR1 KGHSH and CDR2 LQKENI. The CDR3 contains 16 residues. The receptor comes from a man in his late teens or twenties with active or convalescent COVID-19. The rearrangement uses TRBV18 and TRBJ1-6; 10 bases match TRBD1. Sequenced sample: peripheral blood. CDR3 coding DNA: TGTGCCAGCTCACCAACCATGGACAGGGGGAGTTCACCCCTCCACTTT. Translated: CASSPTMDRGSSPLHF.